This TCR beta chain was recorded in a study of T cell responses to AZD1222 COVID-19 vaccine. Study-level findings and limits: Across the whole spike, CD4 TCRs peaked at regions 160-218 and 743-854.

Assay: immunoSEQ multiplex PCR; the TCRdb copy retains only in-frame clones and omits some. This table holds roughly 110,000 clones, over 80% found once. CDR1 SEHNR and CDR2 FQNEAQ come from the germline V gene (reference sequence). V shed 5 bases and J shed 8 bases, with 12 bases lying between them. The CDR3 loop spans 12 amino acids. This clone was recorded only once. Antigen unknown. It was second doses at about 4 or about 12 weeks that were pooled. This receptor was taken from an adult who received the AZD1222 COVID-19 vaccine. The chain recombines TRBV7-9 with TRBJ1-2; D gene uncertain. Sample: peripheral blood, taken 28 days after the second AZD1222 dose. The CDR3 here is CASSPGRVGYTF. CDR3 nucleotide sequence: TGTGCCAGCAGCCCCGGGAGGGTCGGCTACACCTTC.